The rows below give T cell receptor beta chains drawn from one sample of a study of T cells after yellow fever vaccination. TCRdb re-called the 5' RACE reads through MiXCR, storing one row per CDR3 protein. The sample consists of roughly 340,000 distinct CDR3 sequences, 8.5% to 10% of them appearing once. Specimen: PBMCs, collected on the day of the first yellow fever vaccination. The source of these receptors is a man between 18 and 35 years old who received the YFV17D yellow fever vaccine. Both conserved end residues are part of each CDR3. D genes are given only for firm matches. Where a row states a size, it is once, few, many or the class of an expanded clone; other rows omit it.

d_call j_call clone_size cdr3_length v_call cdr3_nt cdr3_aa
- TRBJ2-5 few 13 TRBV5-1 TGCGCCAGCAGAAGGGACCAACGGGAGACCCAGTACTTC CASRRDQRETQYF
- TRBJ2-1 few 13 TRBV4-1 TGCGCCAGCAGCCAAGCGCCCCTACATGAGCAGTTCTTC CASSQAPLHEQFF
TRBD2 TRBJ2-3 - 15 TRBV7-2 TGTGCCAGCAGCTTTGCGGGGGGGGGCACAGATACGCAGTATTTT CASSFAGGGTDTQYF
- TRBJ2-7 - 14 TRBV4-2 TGTGCCAGCAGCCAAGCCGCTTCGGGGTACGAGCAGTACTTC CASSQAASGYEQYF
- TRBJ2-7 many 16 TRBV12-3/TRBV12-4 TGTGCCAGCAGTCCCCACTCGTCCGGGGCCTCCTACGAGCAGTACTTC CASSPHSSGASYEQYF
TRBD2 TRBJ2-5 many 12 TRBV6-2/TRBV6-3 TGTGCCAGCAGGACTAGCGGAGAGACCCAGTACTTC CASRTSGETQYF
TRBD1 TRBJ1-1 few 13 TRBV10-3 TGTGCCATCAGCACCCAGGGGGACACTGAAGCTTTCTTT CAISTQGDTEAFF
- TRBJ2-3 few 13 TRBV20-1 TGCAGTGCCCGGGACCCTGGGACAGATACGCAGTATTTT CSARDPGTDTQYF
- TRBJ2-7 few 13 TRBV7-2 TGTGCCAGCAGCTCGGCAAGGGCCTACGAGCAGTACTTC CASSSARAYEQYF
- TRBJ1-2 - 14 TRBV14 TGTGCCAGCAGCCAAGCAAAGCCGCCTTATGGCTACACCTTC CASSQAKPPYGYTF
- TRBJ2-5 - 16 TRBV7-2 TGTGCCAGCAGCCAAGACCTCAGGACAACCCCCTTTCGAAAGTACTTC CASSQDLRTTPFRKYF
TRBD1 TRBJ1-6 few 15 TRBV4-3 TGCGCCAGCAGCCCAACTGACAGGGACGGTTCACCCCTCCACTTT CASSPTDRDGSPLHF
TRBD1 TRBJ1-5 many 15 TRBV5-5 TGTGCCAGCAGCTTGGCAGGGGGTGGGAATCAGCCCCAGCATTTT CASSLAGGGNQPQHF
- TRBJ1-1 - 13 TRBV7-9 TGTGCCAGCAGAACGACAGAGAACACTGAAGCTTTCTTT CASRTTENTEAFF
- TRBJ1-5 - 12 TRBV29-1 TGCAGCGTTGTGGTGAACCAAGGGCCCCAGCATTTT CSVVVNQGPQHF
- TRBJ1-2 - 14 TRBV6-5 TGTGCCAGCAGTTACGGGTCGGGGGTGAATGGCTACACCTTC CASSYGSGVNGYTF
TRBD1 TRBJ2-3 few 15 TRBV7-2 TGTGCCAGCAGCTTAGGACAGGGGATAACAGATACGCAGTATTTT CASSLGQGITDTQYF
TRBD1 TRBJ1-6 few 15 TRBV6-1 TGTGCCAGCAGTCGGGACAGGGGGCCGGGGTCACCCCTCCACTTT CASSRDRGPGSPLHF
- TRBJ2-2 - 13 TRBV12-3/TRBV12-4 TGTGCCAGCAGTATCTCGAACACCGGGGAGCTGTTTTTT CASSISNTGELFF
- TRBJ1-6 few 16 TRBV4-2 TGTGCCAGCAGCCAAGTCGGGGGGTCCTATAATTCACCCCTCCACTTT CASSQVGGSYNSPLHF
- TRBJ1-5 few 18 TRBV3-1 TGTGCCAGCAGCCCCCCCGGCTGGGCAACCTATAGCAATCAGCCCCAGCATTTT CASSPPGWATYSNQPQHF
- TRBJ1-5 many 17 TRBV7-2 TGTGCCAGCAGCCCAGGTCCGGGGGGGCTGAGCAATCAGCCCCAGCATTTT CASSPGPGGLSNQPQHF